The 31 T cell receptor beta chains below were found in one sample sequenced in a study of CD8 T cells in Susac syndrome. The RNA, about 0.45 to 1 ug, was put through reverse transcription using random hexamers. TCRdb independently ran MiXCR on the immunoSEQ multiplex PCR reads; one entry per CDR3 protein. This table holds just over 300,000 distinct CDR3 sequences, around 92% found once. Sequencing input: CD4+ T cells from PBMCs. These receptors came from a human donor with multiple sclerosis.

The rearrangement joins TRBV24-1 to TRBJ2-6; possibly TRBD1 for D (6 bases). Germline-derived CDR1 and CDR2 are KGHDR and SFDVKD. The CDR3 extends over 18 amino acids. The ends were cut back, 0 bases at V and 1 base at J, with 12 bases in the middle. The CDR3 loop reads CATSDLHRAHSGANVLTF. CDR3 sequence (DNA): TGTGCCACCAGTGATTTGCACAGGGCTCATTCTGGGGCCAACGTCCTGACTTTC.

The V and J genes are TRBV7-3 and TRBJ2-1; D not certain. Trimming pared 6 bases from V and 8 bases from J, leaving 14 bases between. From germline, CDR1 is SGHTA and CDR2 FQGTGA. CDR3 length equals 13 residues. The CDR3 bases are TGTGCCAGCAGGTCGCAGGAAGTCCATGAGCAGTTCTTC. It encodes CASRSQEVHEQFF. The entire variable domain, with the rest obtained from reference TRBV7-3 and TRBJ2-1, is as follows: GAGVSQTPSNKVTEKGKYVELRCDPISGHTALYWYRQSLGQGPEFLIYFQGTGAADDSGLPNDRFFAVRPEGSVSTLKIQRTERGDSAVYLCASRSQEVHEQFFGPGTRLTVL.

The rearrangement uses TRBV7-2 and TRBJ2-1; no reliable D call. V was trimmed by 1 base and J by 11 bases, leaving 12 bases between them. This CDR3 spans 13 amino acids. Germline assignment: CDR1 SGHTA and CDR2 FQGNSA. CDR3 coding DNA: TGTGCCAGCAGCTTAGTGGCATCAATCCAGCAGTTCTTC. Translated, it gives CASSLVASIQQFF.

The chain employs TRBV7-8 and TRBJ2-5; D tentatively reads TRBD1 or TRBD2 (7 bases each). CDR1 is SGHVS and CDR2 is FQNEAQ in the germline V gene. Trimming took 6 bases from V and 5 from J, leaving 19 bases between them. The CDR3 runs to 15 residues. CDR3: CASRPAGVRGETQYF. CDR3 sequence (DNA): TGTGCCAGCAGGCCGGCGGGAGTCAGGGGGGAGACCCAGTACTTC.

The gene calls are TRBV4-1 and TRBJ1-4; 9 bases line up with TRBD1. After removal of 0 bases from V and 7 bases from J, the junction contained 3 bases not matched to a gene. CDR3 size: 15 residues. Germline CDR1 is MGHRA and CDR2 is YSYEKL. For the CDR3, the DNA is TGCGCCAGCAGCCAAGAGGGGACAGGGAGTGAAAAACTGTTTTTT. Its translation is CASSQEGTGSEKLFF.

This chain links TRBV5-6 with TRBJ1-2; tentative D call: TRBD1 (5 bases). V dropped 0 bases and J dropped 2 bases, with 14 bases sitting between them. The CDR3 loop spans 16 amino acids. Per the germline V gene, CDR1 is SGHDT and CDR2 is YYEEEE. The CDR3 sequence: CASSLGGSTLNYGYTF. The CDR3 DNA reads as TGTGCCAGCAGCTTGGGGGGCTCGACACTGAACTATGGCTACACCTTC.

V gene TRBV4-1 combines with J gene TRBJ2-7; TRBD2 matches at 11 bases. Germline V lookup: CDR1 MGHRA, CDR2 YSYEKL. This CDR3 is 14 amino acids long. Germline trimming cut 4 bases from V and 6 bases from J; bases unmatched to any gene: 5. The CDR3 loop reads CASSLAGGPAEQYF. The CDR3 DNA reads TGCGCCAGCAGCCTAGCGGGAGGGCCGGCCGAGCAGTACTTC.

The rearrangement joins TRBV20-1 to TRBJ2-4; D gene unclear. The CDR3 has 13 amino acids. Between the trimmed V and J ends, which lost 3 bases and 0 bases, there was a span of 6 bases. Germline CDR1 DFQATT, CDR2 SNEGSKA (reference sequence). The CDR3 spells CSASAVAKNIQYF. As DNA, the CDR3 is TGCAGTGCTAGCGCGGTAGCCAAAAACATTCAGTACTTC.

The rearrangement joins TRBV7-2 to TRBJ2-7, with no clear D. Germline V gene lookup returns CDR1 SGHTA and CDR2 FQGNSA. This CDR3 has 15 amino acids. V gave up 2 bases and J gave up 2 bases, with 13 bases separating them. The CDR3: CASSLLSVNAYEQYF. CDR3 nucleotides: TGTGCCAGCAGCTTACTTTCGGTAAATGCCTACGAGCAGTACTTC.

This chain links TRBV5-4 with TRBJ2-5, with TRBD2 identical over 15 bases. The germline V gene has CDR1 SGHNT and CDR2 YYREEE (reference sequence). The CDR3 sequence is 17 residues long. J was trimmed by 5 bases and V by 3 bases; bases with no gene match: 8. The CDR3 region has the DNA TGTGCCAGCAGCTCTAGGACTAGCGGGGGGGCGTTGGAGACCCAGTACTTC. It encodes CASSSRTSGGALETQYF.

The V and J genes are TRBV4-2 and TRBJ1-3; D unresolved. Germline V gives CDR1 LGHNA, CDR2 YNFKEQ. This CDR3 is 14 amino acids long. V was shortened by 2 bases and J by 0 bases, with 5 bases between the two germline ends. CDR3 bases: TGTGCCAGCAGCCAACCCTTCTCTGGAAACACCATATATTTT. Its translation: CASSQPFSGNTIYF.

The chain joins TRBV20-1 to TRBJ2-2; 9 nucleotides align to TRBD2. The CDR3 length is 14 residues. V lost 2 bases and J lost 4; bases outside the gene matches: 2. Looked up from germline, CDR1 is DFQATT and CDR2 is SNEGSKA (reference sequence). CDR3 protein: CSARRTSATGELFF. The DNA of the CDR3 is TGCAGTGCTAGAAGGACTAGCGCCACCGGGGAGCTGTTTTTT.

The chain joins TRBV29-1 to TRBJ1-6, with 7 bases identical to TRBD1. This CDR3 spans 13 amino acids. Trimming cost V 6 bases and J 10 bases; bases outside gene matches: 9. Germline V gene sequence: CDR1 SQVTM, CDR2 ANQGSEA. The CDR3: CSVARGTGSPLHF. The CDR3 DNA follows: TGCAGCGTCGCCAGGGGGACTGGCTCACCCCTCCACTTT.

The chain combines TRBV7-8 with TRBJ1-2; possibly TRBD1 for D (5 bases). CDR1 and CDR2 from the germline V gene are SGHVS and FQNEAQ. Trimming stripped 3 bases from V and 3 bases from J, with 14 bases between. CDR3 length: 15 residues. CDR3 sequence reads: CASSFLAGAHYGYTF. The CDR3 nucleotides are TGTGCCAGCAGCTTCCTCGCCGGGGCGCACTATGGCTACACCTTC.

The V and J genes are TRBV19 and TRBJ2-2; D gene ambiguous. Germline values: CDR1 LNHDA, CDR2 SQIVND (reference sequence). Between the trimmed V and J ends, which lost 3 bases and 4 bases, there was a span of 9 bases. CDR3 length equals 14 residues. The CDR3 DNA reads as TGTGCCAGTAGTATTACAGTTTCCACCGGGGAGCTGTTTTTT. Its translation: CASSITVSTGELFF.

The chain carries TRBV20-1 and TRBJ1-2; possible D gene TRBD1, 5 bases. Per germline, CDR1 DFQATT and CDR2 SNEGSKA (reference sequence). Trimming took 3 bases from V and 7 from J, leaving 12 bases between them. The CDR3 is 12 residues long. CDR3 loop: CSASAGLAGYTF. The CDR3 DNA is TGCAGTGCTAGCGCAGGGTTGGCTGGCTACACCTTC.

The table lists this clonotype with a count of one. The chain joins TRBV3-1 to TRBJ1-3; D is unresolved. From germline, CDR1 is LGHDT and CDR2 YNNKEL (reference sequence). The ends were cut back, 3 bases at V and 0 bases at J, with 18 bases in the middle. This CDR3 region has 18 residues. The CDR3 sequence: CASSQYIQAPHSGNTIYF. Written as DNA, the CDR3 is TGTGCCAGCAGCCAGTATATTCAGGCCCCCCACTCTGGAAACACCATATATTTT.

The J gene is TRBJ2-5, the V gene TRBV30, with TRBD1 as a possible D gene (6 bases). The CDR3 totals 12 residues. Germline CDR1 GTSNPN, CDR2 SVGIG (reference sequence). Trimming took off 4 bases at V and 3 bases at J, with 9 bases between the two ends. CDR3 in amino acids: CAWTGTKETQYF. The DNA for the CDR3 is TGTGCCTGGACCGGGACAAAAGAGACCCAGTACTTC.

The rearrangement joins TRBV12-3 or TRBV12-4 to TRBJ1-4; D possibly corresponds to TRBD1 (5 bases). This CDR3 spans 14 amino acids. The V gene lost 5 bases and the J gene lost 8 bases, with 15 bases spanning the gap. DNA of the CDR3: TGTGCCAGCAGTCAGGGCCTTCGTGCGGAAAAACTGTTTTTT. This codes for CASSQGLRAEKLFF.

The rearrangement joins TRBV28 to TRBJ2-7, with 8 bases identical to TRBD2. V dropped 5 bases and J dropped 3; count of bases not matched to a gene: 24. Per the germline V gene, CDR1 is MDHEN and CDR2 is SYDVKM. This CDR3 is built from 20 residues. The CDR3, as DNA: TGTGCCAGCAGTCCCTCCATGGGACGGAGAAAAGCGGGGGACCTCTACGAGCAGTACTTC. Its protein product is CASSPSMGRRKAGDLYEQYF. Supplemented by reference TRBV28 and TRBJ2-7, the full variable domain reads DVKVTQSSRYLVKRTGEKVFLECVQDMDHENMFWYRQDPGLGLRLIYFSYDVKMKEKGDIPEGYSVSREKKERFSLILESASTNQTSMYLCASSPSMGRRKAGDLYEQYFGPGTRLTVT.

Concerning this clonotype itself: Germline is not matched at one junction end, which may reflect a read error. This sequence joins TRBV7-7 and TRBJ2-2; the D call may be TRBD1 or TRBD2 (5 bases each). Germline V gene data show CDR1 as SSHAT and CDR2 as FNYEAQ (reference sequence). The CDR3 runs to 16 residues. CDR3: CASSPVARGVPGELFF. As DNA, the CDR3 is TGTGCTAGCAGCCCAGTGGCGCGAGGGGTGCCCGGGGAGCTGTTTTTT.

The gene calls are TRBV29-1 and TRBJ2-7; 8 bases fit TRBD1. This CDR3 region has 13 residues. The germline V gene encodes CDR1 SQVTM and CDR2 ANQGSEA. V was pared by 6 bases and J by 0 bases, with 4 bases of the junction left unmatched. As DNA, the CDR3 is TGCAGCGTGTTAGGACAGGGCTCCTACGAGCAGTACTTC. This sequence encodes CSVLGQGSYEQYF.

The CDR3 spells CASSPRTGRNTGELFF. The CDR3 nucleotides are TGTGCCAGCTCACCAAGGACAGGGAGGAACACCGGGGAGCTGTTTTTT. The chain carries TRBV18 and TRBJ2-2, with 8 positions matching TRBD1. Germline loops: CDR1 KGHSH, CDR2 LQKENI. The V and J ends lost 2 bases and 1 base, in that order; junction bases with no gene match: 3. The CDR3 consists of 16 residues. Full variable domain (remainder filled in from reference TRBV18 and TRBJ2-2): NAGVMQNPRHLVRRRGQEARLRCSPMKGHSHVYWYRQLPEEGLKFMVYLQKENIIDESGMPKERFSAEFPKEGPSILRIQQVVRGDSAAYFCASSPRTGRNTGELFFGEGSRLTVL.

Only one count was recorded for this clonotype. The CDR3 DNA reads as TGTGCCAGTAGTATCCGGGGCGAGACCCAGTACTTC. Amino acid sequence: CASSIRGETQYF. The chain employs TRBV19 and TRBJ2-5; D is tentatively TRBD1 or TRBD2 (5 bases each). This CDR3 region has 12 residues. Trimming removed 3 bases from V and 5 bases from J, with 7 bases in between. Germline-derived CDR1 and CDR2 are LNHDA and SQIVND (reference sequence). Combining the CDR3 with reference TRBV19 and TRBJ2-5 gives the whole variable domain DGGITQSPKYLFRKEGQNVTLSCEQNLNHDAMYWYRQDPGQGLRLIYYSQIVNDFQKGDIAEGYSVSREKKESFPLTVTSAQKNPTAFYLCASSIRGETQYFGPGTRLLVL.

The chain combines TRBV2 with TRBJ2-2, with 7 bases identical to TRBD1. The CDR3 contains 14 residues. The V and J ends lost 2 bases and 4 bases, in that order; junction bases with no gene match: 1. Germline V gene data show CDR1 as SNHLY and CDR2 as FYNNEI. The CDR3 loop reads CASSETGVTGELFF. CDR3 in DNA: TGTGCCAGCAGTGAAACAGGGGTCACCGGGGAGCTGTTTTTT.

J is TRBJ2-1 and V is TRBV3-1; 9 bases are a match to TRBD2. CDR1 and CDR2 from the germline V gene are LGHDT and YNNKEL (reference sequence). Unmatched junction bases numbered 7, after V lost 4 bases and J lost 9 bases. This CDR3 has 14 amino acids. The chain's CDR3 is CASSRAGGRVEQFF. CDR3 nucleotides: TGTGCCAGCAGCCGAGCGGGGGGACGGGTTGAGCAGTTCTTC.

The chain combines TRBV7-9 with TRBJ2-5; D unresolved. This CDR3 region has 12 residues. Looked up from germline, CDR1 is SEHNR and CDR2 is FQNEAQ (reference sequence). Trimming cost V 5 bases and J 5 bases, with 9 bases left between them. The CDR3 here is CASSETGETQYF. CDR3 bases: TGTGCCAGCAGCGAAACTGGGGAGACCCAGTACTTC. Complete variable domain (other parts from reference TRBV7-9 and TRBJ2-5): DTGVSQNPRHKITKRGQNVTFRCDPISEHNRLYWYRQTLGQGPEFLTYFQNEAQLEKSRLLSDRFSAERPKGSFSTLEIQRTEQGDSAMYLCASSETGETQYFGPGTRLLVL.

The chain carries TRBV27 and TRBJ2-7; no firm D call. Germline V lookup: CDR1 MNHEY, CDR2 SMNVEV (reference sequence). V lost 4 bases, J lost 5 bases, and 9 bases lay in between. The length of the CDR3 is 12 residues. The CDR3 bases are TGTGCCAGCAGTTCAAATGGGAACGAGCAGTACTTC. It codes for CASSSNGNEQYF.

The rearrangement links TRBV3-1 to TRBJ1-1, with D unresolved. The CDR3 loop spans 14 amino acids. Per germline, CDR1 LGHDT and CDR2 YNNKEL (reference sequence). Trimming cost V 2 bases and J 4 bases, with 11 bases left between them. For the CDR3, the DNA is TGTGCCAGCAGCCAACAGTTGGGGAGCACTGAAGCTTTCTTT. The encoded protein is CASSQQLGSTEAFF. Supplemented by reference TRBV3-1 and TRBJ1-1, the full variable domain reads DTAVSQTPKYLVTQMGNDKSIKCEQNLGHDTMYWYKQDSKKFLKIMFSYNNKELIINETVPNRFSPKSPDKAHLNLHINSLELGDSAVYFCASSQQLGSTEAFFGQGTRLTVV.

The chain employs TRBV2 and TRBJ2-2, with unresolved D. V was clipped by 7 bases and J by 0 bases, with 15 bases between them. Germline CDR1 reads SNHLY; CDR2 reads FYNNEI. The CDR3 spans 16 residues. The CDR3 loop reads CASTQTAPPNTGELFF. CDR3 nucleotide sequence: TGTGCCAGCACCCAAACAGCTCCTCCGAACACCGGGGAGCTGTTTTTT.

The CDR3 DNA reads TGTGCCAGCAGCTTTCGTGCAACTAATGAAAAACTGTTTTTT. Protein product: CASSFRATNEKLFF. The rearrangement links TRBV11-3 to TRBJ1-4; D unclear. V lost 3 bases to trimming and J lost 0 bases, with 5 bases between them. This CDR3 spans 14 amino acids. CDR1 is SGHNT, CDR2 YENEEA, per germline.